A single sample is the source of the 6 T cell receptor beta chains below, sequenced in a study of T cell repertoires in cytomegalovirus infection. TCRdb used MiXCR to reprocess the reads, holding one entry per CDR3 protein. This sample has approximately 500,000 distinct CDR3 sequences, with about 15% found just once. The material sequenced was CD8+ T cells from PBMCs. Source of these receptors: a human donor in good health (CMV status not recorded). Some clones in this sample may be carry-over from other donors' samples.

This clonotype appeared many times. V and J are TRBV7-8 and TRBJ2-7; D is perhaps TRBD1 or TRBD2 (5 bases each). The length of the CDR3 is 17 residues. The germline CDR1 and CDR2 sequences are SGHVS and FQNEAQ. Deletions cut 1 base from V and 2 bases from J, with 18 bases between. CDR3 in DNA: TGTGCCAGCAGCTTAGACCCCTCCGGGACGGTAACCTACGAGCAGTACTTC. Its translation: CASSLDPSGTVTYEQYF.

This clonotype was seen repeatedly, ten times or more. This rearrangement joins TRBV6-4 to TRBJ1-6; D is unresolved. The CDR3 sequence is 14 residues long. Trimming removed 0 bases at V and 6 bases at J, with 6 bases between. The V gene's germline CDR1 is MRHNA and CDR2 SNTAGT. Here the CDR3 DNA reads TGTGCCAGCAGTGACTCTAACGGTAATTCACCCCTCCACTTT. Protein product: CASSDSNGNSPLHF.

This clonotype was counted between two and nine times. This rearrangement joins TRBV6-4 to TRBJ1-2; 7 bases match TRBD1. The CDR3 contains 15 residues. The V gene's germline CDR1 is MRHNA and CDR2 SNTAGT. V lost 8 bases to trimming and J lost 4 bases; unmatched junction nucleotides: 13. CDR3 protein: CASEYRGERGYGYTF. Written as DNA, the CDR3 is TGTGCCAGCGAATACAGGGGAGAAAGAGGCTATGGCTACACCTTC.

The chain carries TRBV30 and TRBJ1-1; D is unclear. The V gene lost 4 bases and the J gene lost 5 bases, with 11 bases spanning the gap. The germline V gene encodes CDR1 GTSNPN and CDR2 SVGIG (reference sequence). The CDR3 spans 12 residues. The CDR3 loop is CAWNWSGTEAFF. In nucleotides, the CDR3 is TGTGCCTGGAACTGGTCGGGAACTGAAGCTTTCTTT. Drawing the rest from reference TRBV30 and TRBJ1-1, the complete variable domain is SQTIHQWPATLVQPVGSPLSLECTVEGTSNPNLYWYRQAAGRGLQLLFYSVGIGQISSEVPQNLSASRPQDRQFILSSKKLLLSDSGFYLCAWNWSGTEAFFGQGTRLTVV.

Regarding this clonotype: At one boundary the junction diverges from the germline segment, which might be a read error. This CDR3 reads CASSLSGYSSYNEQFF. The DNA of the CDR3 is TGTGCCAGCAGTCTATCAGGGTATAGCTCCTACAATGAGCAGTTCTTC. The chain is built from TRBV27 and TRBJ2-1, with TRBD1 as a possible D gene (5 bases). Germline assignment: CDR1 MNHEY and CDR2 SMNVEV (reference sequence). The CDR3 sequence is 16 residues long.

This clonotype was picked up many times. This rearrangement joins TRBV11-3 to TRBJ1-5; tentatively, D is TRBD1 (6 bases). The V end lost 4 bases, the J end lost 7 bases, and 17 bases lay between the germline ends. CDR3 length: 15 amino acids. Germline CDR1 SGHNT, CDR2 YENEEA. The CDR3 DNA follows: TGTGCCAGCAGCTCCCGGGCATGGGGGCTACAGCCCCAGCATTTT. It translates to CASSSRAWGLQPQHF.